This T cell receptor (beta chain) comes out of a study of T cells in Graves' hyperthyroidism and ophthalmopathy. RNA transcripts yielded amplified TCR beta CDR3 regions. Using the HTBI primer set, a first-round RT-PCR was run on the TCR CDR3. One entry per CDR3 protein, called by TCRdb with MiXCR from the multiplex PCR reads. Seen here are about 560,000 distinct CDR3 sequences, 16% observed once, and the top ten hold roughly 18%. A few counts support this clonotype. The CDR3 covers 15 residues. Germline V gene lookup returns CDR1 DFQATT and CDR2 SNEGSKA (reference sequence). The V segment lost 6 bases and the J segment 8 bases; nucleotides outside the gene matches: 11.

The V call is TRBV20-1, the J call TRBJ2-1, with 12 bases aligning to TRBD1. The TCR originated in a young woman with Graves' hyperthyroidism. What was sequenced was blood. The CDR3, as DNA: TGCAGTGCACCCCGCTCGGGACAGGGGGCGTATGAGCAGTTCTTC. It specifies CSAPRSGQGAYEQFF.